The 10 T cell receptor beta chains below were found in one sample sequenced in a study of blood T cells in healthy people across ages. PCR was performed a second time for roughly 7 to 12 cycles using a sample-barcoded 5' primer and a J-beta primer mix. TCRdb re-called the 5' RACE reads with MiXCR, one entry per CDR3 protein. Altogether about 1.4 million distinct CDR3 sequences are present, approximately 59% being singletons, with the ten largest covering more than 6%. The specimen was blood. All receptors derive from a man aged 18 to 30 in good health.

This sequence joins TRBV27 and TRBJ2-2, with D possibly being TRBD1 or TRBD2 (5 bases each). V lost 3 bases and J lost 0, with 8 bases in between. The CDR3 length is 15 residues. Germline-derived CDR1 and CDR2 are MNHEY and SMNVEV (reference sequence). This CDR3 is CASSLGPTNTGELFF. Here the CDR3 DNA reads TGTGCCAGCAGTTTGGGACCGACGAACACCGGGGAGCTGTTTTTT.

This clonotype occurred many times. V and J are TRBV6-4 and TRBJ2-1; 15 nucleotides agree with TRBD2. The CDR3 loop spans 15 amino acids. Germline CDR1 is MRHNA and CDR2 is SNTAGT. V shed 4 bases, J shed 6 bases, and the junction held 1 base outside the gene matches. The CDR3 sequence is CASSGTSGGANEQFF. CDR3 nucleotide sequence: TGTGCCAGCAGTGGGACTAGCGGGGGGGCCAATGAGCAGTTCTTC.

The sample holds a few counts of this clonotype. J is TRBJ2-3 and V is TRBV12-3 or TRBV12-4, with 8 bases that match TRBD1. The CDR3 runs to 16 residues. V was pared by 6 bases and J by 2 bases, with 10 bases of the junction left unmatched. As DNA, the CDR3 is TGTGCCAGCAGCCCTTCCCCGGACAGGGCCACAGATACGCAGTATTTT. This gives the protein CASSPSPDRATDTQYF.

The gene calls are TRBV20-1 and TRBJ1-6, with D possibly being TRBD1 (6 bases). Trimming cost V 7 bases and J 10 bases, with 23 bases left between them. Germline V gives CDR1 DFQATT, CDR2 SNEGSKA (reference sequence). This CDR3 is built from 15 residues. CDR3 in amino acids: CSVSQGKGERSPLHF. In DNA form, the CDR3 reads TGCAGTGTTTCACAGGGTAAAGGGGAGAGATCACCCCTCCACTTT.

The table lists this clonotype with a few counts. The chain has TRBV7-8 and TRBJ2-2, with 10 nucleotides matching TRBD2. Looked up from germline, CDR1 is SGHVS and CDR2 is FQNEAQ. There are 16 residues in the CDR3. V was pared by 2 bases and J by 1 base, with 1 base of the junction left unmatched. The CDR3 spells CASSLRTSGNTGELFF. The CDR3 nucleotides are TGTGCCAGCAGCTTACGGACTAGCGGGAACACCGGGGAGCTGTTTTTT.

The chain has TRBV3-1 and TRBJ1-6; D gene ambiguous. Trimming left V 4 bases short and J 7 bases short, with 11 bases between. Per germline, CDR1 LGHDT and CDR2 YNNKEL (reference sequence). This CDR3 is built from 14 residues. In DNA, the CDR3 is TGTGCCAGCAGCCCGACCGCTGGCAATTCACCCCTCCACTTT. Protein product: CASSPTAGNSPLHF.

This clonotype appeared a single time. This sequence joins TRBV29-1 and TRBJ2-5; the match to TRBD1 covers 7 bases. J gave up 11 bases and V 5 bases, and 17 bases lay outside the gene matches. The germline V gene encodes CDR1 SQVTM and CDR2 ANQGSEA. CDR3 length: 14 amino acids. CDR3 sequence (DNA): TGCAGCGTTCGACAGGACAGGAACGGCAATGAGCAGTACTTC. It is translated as CSVRQDRNGNEQYF.

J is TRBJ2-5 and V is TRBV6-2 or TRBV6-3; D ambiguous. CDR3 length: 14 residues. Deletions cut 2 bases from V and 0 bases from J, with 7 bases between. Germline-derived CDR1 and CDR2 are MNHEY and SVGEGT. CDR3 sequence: CASSYQANQETQYF. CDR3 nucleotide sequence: TGTGCCAGCAGTTACCAGGCAAACCAAGAGACCCAGTACTTC.

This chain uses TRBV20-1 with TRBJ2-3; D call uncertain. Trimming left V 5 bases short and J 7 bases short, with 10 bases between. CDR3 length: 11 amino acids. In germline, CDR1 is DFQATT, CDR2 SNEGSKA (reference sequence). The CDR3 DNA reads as TGCAGTGCTCCAGACGAACATACGCAGTATTTT. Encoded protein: CSAPDEHTQYF.

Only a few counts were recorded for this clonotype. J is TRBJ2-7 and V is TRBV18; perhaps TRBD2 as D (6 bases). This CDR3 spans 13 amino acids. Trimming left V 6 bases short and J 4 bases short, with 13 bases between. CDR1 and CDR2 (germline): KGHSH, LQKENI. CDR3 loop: CASSPGGVYEQYF. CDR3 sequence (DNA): TGTGCCAGCTCCCCCGGGGGAGTTTACGAGCAGTACTTC. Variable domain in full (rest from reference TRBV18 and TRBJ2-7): NAGVMQNPRHLVRRRGQEARLRCSPMKGHSHVYWYRQLPEEGLKFMVYLQKENIIDESGMPKERFSAEFPKEGPSILRIQQVVRGDSAAYFCASSPGGVYEQYFGPGTRLTVT.